The subject of this entry is one T cell receptor (beta chain). Antigen: not known. These data belong to a study of cytomegalovirus exposure and HLA in healthy donors. The study's findings and limits: More clonal expansion characterized HLA-associated TCR beta chains than equally common others in a later analysis. Whilst most TCR sequences proved rare, a subset of public TCRs occurred across many donors. Indistinguishability led to the exclusion of some V segments, TRBV6-2 and TRBV6-3 included. Listed as cytomegalovirus-associated were 150 to 200 TCR beta chains.

The PCR contained 60 Vbeta and 13 Jbeta primers. Sequenced by immunoSEQ multiplex PCR; TCRdb stores in-frame clones only, minus some. The sample has about 100,000 clones, less than 80% seen once. Germline V lookup: CDR1 MNHNS, CDR2 SASEGT. V was trimmed by 4 bases and J by 0 bases, leaving 10 bases between them. This CDR3 is 15 amino acids long. The chain links TRBV6-1 to TRBJ1-3; D is uncertain. The sequenced sample consisted of PBMCs. The TCR sequence derives from a man in his forties or fifties in good health and CMV-seronegative. Here the CDR3 reads CASSVGGGSGNTIYF. CDR3 coding DNA: TGTGCCAGCAGTGTAGGTGGAGGCTCTGGAAACACCATATATTTT.